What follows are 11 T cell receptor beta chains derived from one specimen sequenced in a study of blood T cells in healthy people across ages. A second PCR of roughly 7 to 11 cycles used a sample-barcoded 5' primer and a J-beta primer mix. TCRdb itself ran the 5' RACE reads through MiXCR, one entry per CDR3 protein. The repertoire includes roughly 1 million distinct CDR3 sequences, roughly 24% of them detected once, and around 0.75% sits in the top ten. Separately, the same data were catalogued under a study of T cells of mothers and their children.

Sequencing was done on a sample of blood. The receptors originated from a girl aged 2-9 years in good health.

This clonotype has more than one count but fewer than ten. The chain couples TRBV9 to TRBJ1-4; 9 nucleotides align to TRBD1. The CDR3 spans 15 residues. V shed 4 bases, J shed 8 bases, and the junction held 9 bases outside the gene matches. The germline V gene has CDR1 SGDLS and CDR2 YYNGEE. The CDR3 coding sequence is TGTGCCAGCAGCCCCCGGGACAGGGAGGGAGAAAAACTGTTTTTT. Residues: CASSPRDREGEKLFF.

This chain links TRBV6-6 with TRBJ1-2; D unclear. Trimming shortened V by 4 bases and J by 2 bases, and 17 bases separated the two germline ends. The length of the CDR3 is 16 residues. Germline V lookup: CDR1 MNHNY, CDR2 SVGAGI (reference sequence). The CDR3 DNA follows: TGTGCCAGCAGTTTTCCCCGGGCCCTACTGAACTATGGCTACACCTTC. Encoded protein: CASSFPRALLNYGYTF.

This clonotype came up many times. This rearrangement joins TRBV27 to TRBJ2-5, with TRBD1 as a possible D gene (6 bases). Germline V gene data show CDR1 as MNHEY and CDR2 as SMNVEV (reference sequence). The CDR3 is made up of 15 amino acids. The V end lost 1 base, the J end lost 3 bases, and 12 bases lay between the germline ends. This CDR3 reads CASSLWGQTKETQYF. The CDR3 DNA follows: TGTGCCAGCAGTTTATGGGGACAAACGAAAGAGACCCAGTACTTC.

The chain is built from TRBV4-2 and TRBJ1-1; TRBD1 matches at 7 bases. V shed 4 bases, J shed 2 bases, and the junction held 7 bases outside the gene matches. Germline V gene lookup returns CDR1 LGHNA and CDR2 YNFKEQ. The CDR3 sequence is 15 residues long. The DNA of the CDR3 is TGTGCCAGCAGCCCCAGGGGGAGTGATAACACTGAAGCTTTCTTT. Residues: CASSPRGSDNTEAFF.

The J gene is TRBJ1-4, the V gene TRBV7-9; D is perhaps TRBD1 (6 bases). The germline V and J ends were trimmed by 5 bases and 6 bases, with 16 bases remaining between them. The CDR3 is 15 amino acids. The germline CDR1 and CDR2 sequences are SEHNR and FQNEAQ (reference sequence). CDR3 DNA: TGTGCCAGCAGCAGAATGACAGGTTCCGATGAAAAACTGTTTTTT. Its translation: CASSRMTGSDEKLFF.

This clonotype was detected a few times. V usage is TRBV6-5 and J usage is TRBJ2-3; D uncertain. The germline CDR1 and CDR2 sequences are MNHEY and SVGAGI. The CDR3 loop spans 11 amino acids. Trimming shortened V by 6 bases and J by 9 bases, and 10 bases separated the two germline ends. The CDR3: CASRDSATQYF. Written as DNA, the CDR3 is TGTGCCAGCAGAGACTCGGCAACGCAGTATTTT.

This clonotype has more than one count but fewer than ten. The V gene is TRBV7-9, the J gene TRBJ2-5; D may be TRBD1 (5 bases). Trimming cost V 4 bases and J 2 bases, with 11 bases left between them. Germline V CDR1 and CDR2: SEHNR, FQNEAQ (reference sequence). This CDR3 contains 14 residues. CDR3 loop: CASSSPDTQETQYF. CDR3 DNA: TGTGCCAGCAGCTCTCCGGACACACAAGAGACCCAGTACTTC.

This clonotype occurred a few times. The CDR3 bases are TGCGCCAGCAGCCATCCCGGACAGGCAACTAATGAAAAACTGTTTTTT. Its protein product is CASSHPGQATNEKLFF. The gene calls are TRBV4-3 and TRBJ1-4; 7 nucleotides match TRBD1. Germline CDR1 and CDR2: LGHNA and YSLEER. V lost 3 bases, J lost 0 bases, and 4 bases stayed unmatched. The CDR3 covers 16 residues.

The CDR3 loop reads CSARGSGRVHHEQFF. CDR3 coding DNA: TGCAGTGCTAGAGGGAGCGGGAGAGTTCACCATGAGCAGTTCTTC. The V and J genes are TRBV20-1 and TRBJ2-1; the match to TRBD2 covers 8 bases. The CDR3 loop spans 15 amino acids. Germline V gene lookup returns CDR1 DFQATT and CDR2 SNEGSKA (reference sequence). Trimming at V came to 1 base and at J to 8 bases, leaving 10 bases not matched to a gene.

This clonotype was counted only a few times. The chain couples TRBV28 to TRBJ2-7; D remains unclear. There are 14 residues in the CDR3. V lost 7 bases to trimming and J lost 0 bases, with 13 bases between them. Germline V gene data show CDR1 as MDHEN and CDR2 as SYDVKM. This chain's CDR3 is CASMKAHSSYEQYF. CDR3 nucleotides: TGTGCCAGCATGAAGGCCCACAGCTCCTACGAGCAGTACTTC.

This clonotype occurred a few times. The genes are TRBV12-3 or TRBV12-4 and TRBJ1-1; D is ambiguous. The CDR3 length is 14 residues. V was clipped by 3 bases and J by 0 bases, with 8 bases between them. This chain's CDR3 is CASSLEILNTEAFF. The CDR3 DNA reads TGTGCCAGCAGTTTGGAAATATTGAACACTGAAGCTTTCTTT.